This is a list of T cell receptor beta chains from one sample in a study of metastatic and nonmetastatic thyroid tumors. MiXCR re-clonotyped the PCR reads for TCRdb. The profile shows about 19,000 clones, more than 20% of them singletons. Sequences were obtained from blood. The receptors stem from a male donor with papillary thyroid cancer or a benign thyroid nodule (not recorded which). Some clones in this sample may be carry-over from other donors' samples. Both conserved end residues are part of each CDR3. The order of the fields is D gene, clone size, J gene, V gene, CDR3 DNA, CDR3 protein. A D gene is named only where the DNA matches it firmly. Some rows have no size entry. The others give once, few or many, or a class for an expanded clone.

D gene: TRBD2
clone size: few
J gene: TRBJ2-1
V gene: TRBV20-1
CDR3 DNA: TGCAGTGCGGAAGAAATGGGACTAGACTACAATGAGCAGTTCTTC
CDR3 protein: CSAEEMGLDYNEQFF

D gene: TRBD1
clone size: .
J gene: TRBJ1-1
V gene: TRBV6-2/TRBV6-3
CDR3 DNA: TGTGCCAGCAGTTACTATGCTCCAGGACAGGGGGCTAGGGGCACTGAAGCTTTCTTT
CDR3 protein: CASSYYAPGQGARGTEAFF

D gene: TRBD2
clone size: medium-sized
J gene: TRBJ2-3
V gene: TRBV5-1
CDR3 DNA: TGCGCCAGCAGCCCCGGGACGGGGGGAGATACGCAGTATTTT
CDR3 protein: CASSPGTGGDTQYF

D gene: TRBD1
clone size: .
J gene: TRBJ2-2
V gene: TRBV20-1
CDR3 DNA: TGCAGTGCTGGGGACAGTTACACCGGGGAGCTGTTTTTT
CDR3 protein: CSAGDSYTGELFF

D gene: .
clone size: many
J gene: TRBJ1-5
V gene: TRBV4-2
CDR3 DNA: TGTGCCAGCAGCCAAGGGGCAGACTATAGCAATCAGCCCCAGCATTTT
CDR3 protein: CASSQGADYSNQPQHF

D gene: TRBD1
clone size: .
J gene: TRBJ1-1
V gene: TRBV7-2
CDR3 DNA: TGTGCCAGCAGCTTAGCGGGGACAGTTTACAACACTGAAGCTTTCTTT
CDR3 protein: CASSLAGTVYNTEAFF

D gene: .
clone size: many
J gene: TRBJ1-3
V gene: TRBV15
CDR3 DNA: TGTGCCACCAGCAAGACAGGCGAATTGTCTGGAAACACCATATATTTT
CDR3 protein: CATSKTGELSGNTIYF

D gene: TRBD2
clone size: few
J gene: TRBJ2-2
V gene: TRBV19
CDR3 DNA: TGTGCCAGTAGGGACAGCGGGGGACCCTGGGAGCTGTTTTTT
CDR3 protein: CASRDSGGPWELFF

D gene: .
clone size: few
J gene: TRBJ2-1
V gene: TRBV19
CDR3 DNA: TGTGCCAGTATCCCATCGGGGGCCTACAATGAGCAGTTCTTC
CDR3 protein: CASIPSGAYNEQFF

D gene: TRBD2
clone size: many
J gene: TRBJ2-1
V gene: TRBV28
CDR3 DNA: TGTGCCAGCAGTTTTATATCCGATACTAGCGGGATTCGCAATGAGCAGTTCTTC
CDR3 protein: CASSFISDTSGIRNEQFF

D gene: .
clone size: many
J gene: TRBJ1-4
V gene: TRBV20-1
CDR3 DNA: TGCAGTGCTAGAGATCGGCCGGGAGGGGAAAAACTGTTTTTT
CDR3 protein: CSARDRPGGEKLFF

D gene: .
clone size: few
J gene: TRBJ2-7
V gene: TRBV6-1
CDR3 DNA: TGTGCCAGCAGCTCAGGGACGGTGATCTACGAGCAGTACTTC
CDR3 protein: CASSSGTVIYEQYF

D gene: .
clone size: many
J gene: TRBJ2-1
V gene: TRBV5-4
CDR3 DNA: TGTGCCAGCAGGGGGCAGCATGAGCAGTTCTTC
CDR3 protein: CASRGQHEQFF

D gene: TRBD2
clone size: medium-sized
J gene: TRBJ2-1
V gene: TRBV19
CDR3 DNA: TGTGCCAGTAGTAGCCTAGCGGGGGGTATCTACAATGAGCAGTTCTTC
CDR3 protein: CASSSLAGGIYNEQFF

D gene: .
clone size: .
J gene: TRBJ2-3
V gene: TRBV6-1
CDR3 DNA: TGTGCCAGCAGCCCTCGGGCGGGGAGCACAGATACGCAGTATTTT
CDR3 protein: CASSPRAGSTDTQYF

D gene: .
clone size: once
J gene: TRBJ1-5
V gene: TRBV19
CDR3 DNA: TGTGCCAGTAGTATAGATCGCTTTATCAGCAATCAGCCCCAGCATTTT
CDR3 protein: CASSIDRFISNQPQHF

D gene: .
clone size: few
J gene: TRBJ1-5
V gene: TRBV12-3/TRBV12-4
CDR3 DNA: TGTGCCAGCAGTTTAGCAGGTTATAGCAATCAGCCCCAGCATTTT
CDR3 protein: CASSLAGYSNQPQHF

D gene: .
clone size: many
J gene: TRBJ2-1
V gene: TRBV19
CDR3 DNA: TGTGCCAGTAGCCGTGGGAGCCTAACCTACAATGAGCAGTTCTTC
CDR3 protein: CASSRGSLTYNEQFF

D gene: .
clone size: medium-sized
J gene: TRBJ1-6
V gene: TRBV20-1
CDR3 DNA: TGCAGTGCTAGAGACGGGACATCTAATTCACCCCTCCACTTT
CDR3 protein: CSARDGTSNSPLHF

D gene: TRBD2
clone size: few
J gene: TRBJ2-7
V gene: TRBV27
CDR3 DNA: TGTGCCAGCAGTTTGGGGGGAACTAGCGGAGATCGCTCCTACGAGCAGTACTTC
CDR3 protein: CASSLGGTSGDRSYEQYF

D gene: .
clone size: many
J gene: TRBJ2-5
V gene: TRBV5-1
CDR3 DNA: TGCGCCAGCAGCCCCGTAGGGAAGACCCAGTACTTC
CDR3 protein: CASSPVGKTQYF

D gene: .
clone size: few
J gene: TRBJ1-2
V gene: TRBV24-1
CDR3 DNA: TGTGCCACCAGTGACCCGACGGACTATGGCTACACCTTC
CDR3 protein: CATSDPTDYGYTF

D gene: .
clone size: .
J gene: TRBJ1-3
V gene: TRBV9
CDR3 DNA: TGTGCCAGCAGCGTGGGGGGCGGCAACACCATATATTTT
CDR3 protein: CASSVGGGNTIYF

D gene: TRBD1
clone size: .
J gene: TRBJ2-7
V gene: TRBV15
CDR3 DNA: TGTGCCACCAGCAGCCGGGACAGGGGAACCTACGAGCAGTACTTC
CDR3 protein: CATSSRDRGTYEQYF

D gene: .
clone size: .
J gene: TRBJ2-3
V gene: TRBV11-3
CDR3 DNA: TGTGCCAGCAGCTCAGCCAGCGGCGATACGCAGTATTTT
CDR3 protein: CASSSASGDTQYF

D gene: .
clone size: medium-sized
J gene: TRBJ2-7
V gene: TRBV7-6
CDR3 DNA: TGTGCCAGCAGCTTAGAAGGGTCAAAGCAGTACTTC
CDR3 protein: CASSLEGSKQYF

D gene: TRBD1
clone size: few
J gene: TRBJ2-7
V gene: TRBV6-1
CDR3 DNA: TGTGCCAGCAGTCCACGGAGGACAGGGTTGGACGAGCAGTACTTC
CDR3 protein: CASSPRRTGLDEQYF

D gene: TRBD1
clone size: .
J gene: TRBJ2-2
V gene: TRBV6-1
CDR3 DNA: TGTGCCAGCAGTAAAACTACAGGGGGCACCGGGGAGCTGTTTTTT
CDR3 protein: CASSKTTGGTGELFF

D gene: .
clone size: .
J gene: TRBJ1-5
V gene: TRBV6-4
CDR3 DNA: TGTGCCAGCAGTTCGGGGGGCGGTCAGCCCCAGCATTTT
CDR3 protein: CASSSGGGQPQHF

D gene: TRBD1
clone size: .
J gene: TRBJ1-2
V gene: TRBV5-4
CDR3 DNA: TGTGCCAGCAGCTTGGGCGGGCAGGGGGCGCTTCCCCCCTATGGCTACACCTTC
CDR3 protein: CASSLGGQGALPPYGYTF

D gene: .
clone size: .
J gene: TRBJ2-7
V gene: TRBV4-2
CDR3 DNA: TGTGCCAGCAGCCAAGAGGCGCACTACGAGCAGTACTTC
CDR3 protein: CASSQEAHYEQYF

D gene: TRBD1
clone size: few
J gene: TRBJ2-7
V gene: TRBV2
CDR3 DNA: TGTGCCAGCAGTTCGACAGGGGACACCTACGAGCAGTACTTC
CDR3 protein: CASSSTGDTYEQYF

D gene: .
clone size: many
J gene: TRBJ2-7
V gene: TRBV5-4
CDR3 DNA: TGTGCCAGCAGCTTGGCCCACTCCTACGAGCAGTACTTC
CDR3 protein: CASSLAHSYEQYF

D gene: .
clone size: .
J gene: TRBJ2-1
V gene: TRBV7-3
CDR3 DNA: TGTGCCAGCAGCTTAACCTCGTTCGGGGGCTCCTACAATGAGCAGTTCTTC
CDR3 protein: CASSLTSFGGSYNEQFF

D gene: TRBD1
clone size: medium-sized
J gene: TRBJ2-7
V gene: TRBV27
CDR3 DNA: TGTGCCGGTTCGCAGGGGGCGGAATACGAGCAGTACTTC
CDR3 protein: CAGSQGAEYEQYF

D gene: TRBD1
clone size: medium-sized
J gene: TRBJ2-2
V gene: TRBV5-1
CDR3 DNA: TGCGCCAGCAGCTTGGGACAGGGGGCGCCCACCGGGGAGCTGTTTTTT
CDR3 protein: CASSLGQGAPTGELFF

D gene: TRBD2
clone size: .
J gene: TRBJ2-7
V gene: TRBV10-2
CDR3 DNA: TGCACCAGCCGCACTAGCGGTAGAGCCTACGAGCAGTACTTC
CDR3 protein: CTSRTSGRAYEQYF

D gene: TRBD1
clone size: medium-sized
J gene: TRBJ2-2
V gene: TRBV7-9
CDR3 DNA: TGTGCCAGCAGCTTAGAGACAGGGGGCACCGGGGAGCTGTTTTTT
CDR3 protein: CASSLETGGTGELFF

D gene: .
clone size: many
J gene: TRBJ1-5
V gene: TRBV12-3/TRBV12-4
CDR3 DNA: TGTGCCAGCACACTTTCAGGGGCCGATCAGCCCCAGCATTTT
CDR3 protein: CASTLSGADQPQHF

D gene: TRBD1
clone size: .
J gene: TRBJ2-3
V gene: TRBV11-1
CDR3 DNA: TGTGCCAGCAGCGGCAGGGGGTTTCGCACCGATACGCAGTATTTT
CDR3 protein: CASSGRGFRTDTQYF

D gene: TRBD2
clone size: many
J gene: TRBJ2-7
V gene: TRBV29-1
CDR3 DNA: TGCAGCGTTAGTCGCCTAGCGGGTGGTTACGAGCAGTACTTC
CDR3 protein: CSVSRLAGGYEQYF

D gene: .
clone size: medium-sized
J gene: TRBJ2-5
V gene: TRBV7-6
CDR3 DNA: TGTGCCAGCAGCTCCTGGGTAGAGACCCAGTACTTC
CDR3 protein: CASSSWVETQYF

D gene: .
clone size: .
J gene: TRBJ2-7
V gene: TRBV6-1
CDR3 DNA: TGTGCCAGCAGTGTTCCCACCCGCGGACGGGGTTCCTCCTACGAGCAGTACTTC
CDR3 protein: CASSVPTRGRGSSYEQYF

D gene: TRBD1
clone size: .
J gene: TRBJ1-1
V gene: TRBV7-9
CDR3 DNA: TGTGCCAGCAGCTGGGGACAGGGACGGGATGTTTTCTTT
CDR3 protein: CASSWGQGRDVFF

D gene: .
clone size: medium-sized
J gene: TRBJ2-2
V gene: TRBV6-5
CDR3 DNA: TGTGCCAGCAGTTACTTAGGGCCTAGGGGATCCGGGGAGCTGTTTTTT
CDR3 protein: CASSYLGPRGSGELFF

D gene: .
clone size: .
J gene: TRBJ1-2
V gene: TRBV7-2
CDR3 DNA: TGTGCCAGCAGCTTGGGACAAACGGGAAACTATGGCTACACCTTC
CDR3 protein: CASSLGQTGNYGYTF

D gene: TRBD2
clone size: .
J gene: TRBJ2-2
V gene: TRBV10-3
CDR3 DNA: TGTGCCATCAGTGAATTAGCGGGGAACACCTTGGAGCTGTTTTTT
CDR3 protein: CAISELAGNTLELFF

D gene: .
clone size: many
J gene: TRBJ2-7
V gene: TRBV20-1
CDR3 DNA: TGCAGTGCTAGTAGCGGGACAGGGAACTACGAGCAGTACTTC
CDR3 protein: CSASSGTGNYEQYF

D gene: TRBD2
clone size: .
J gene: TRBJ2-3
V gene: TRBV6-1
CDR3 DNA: TGTGCCAGCACACCGACTAGCGGGGGGCTAGATACGCAGTATTTT
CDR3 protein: CASTPTSGGLDTQYF

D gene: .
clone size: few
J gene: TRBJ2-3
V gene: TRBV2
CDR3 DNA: TGTGCCAGCAAACTAGAAAAAGATACGCAGTATTTT
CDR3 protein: CASKLEKDTQYF

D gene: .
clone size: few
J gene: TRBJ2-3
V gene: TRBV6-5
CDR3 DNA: TGTGCCAGCAGTCATCGAGGGACCAGCACAGATACGCAGTATTTT
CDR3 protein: CASSHRGTSTDTQYF

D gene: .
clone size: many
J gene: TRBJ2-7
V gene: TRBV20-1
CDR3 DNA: TGCAGTGCTAGAGATCGGGGCCCAACCTACGAGCAGTACTTC
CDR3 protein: CSARDRGPTYEQYF

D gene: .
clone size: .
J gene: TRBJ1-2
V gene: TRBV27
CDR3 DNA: TGTGCCAGCAGTTTATCAGCGCGGGGTATCGGGACCTTC
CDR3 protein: CASSLSARGIGTF

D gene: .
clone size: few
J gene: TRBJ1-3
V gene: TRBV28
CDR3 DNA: TGTGCCAGCAGTTTTCTGGGAGGAAACACCATATATTTT
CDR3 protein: CASSFLGGNTIYF

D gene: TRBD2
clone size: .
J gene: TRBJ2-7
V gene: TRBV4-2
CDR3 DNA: TGTGCCAGCAGCCAAGGAGCGGGGGGGGCCGTGTACGAGCAGTACTTC
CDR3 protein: CASSQGAGGAVYEQYF

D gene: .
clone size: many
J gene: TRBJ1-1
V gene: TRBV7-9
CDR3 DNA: TGTGCCAGCAGCTTAGTGTCAGGGGTTGACACTGAAGCTTTCTTT
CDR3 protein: CASSLVSGVDTEAFF

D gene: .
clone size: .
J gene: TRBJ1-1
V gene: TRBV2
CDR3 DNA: TGTGCCAGCAGTGGATTAGCGAACACTGAAGCTTTCTTT
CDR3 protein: CASSGLANTEAFF

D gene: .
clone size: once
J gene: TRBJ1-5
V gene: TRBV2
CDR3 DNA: TGTGCCAGTGACCCCCAAAGGACCTATAGCAATCAGCCCCAGCAGTTT
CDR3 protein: CASDPQRTYSNQPQQF

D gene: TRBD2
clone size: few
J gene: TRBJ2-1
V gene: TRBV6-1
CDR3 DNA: TGTGCCAGCAGAGAAAGGACTAGCAGGGAGACTTATGAGCAGTTCTTC
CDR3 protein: CASRERTSRETYEQFF